The 18 T cell receptor beta chains listed next were all sequenced from one sample in a study of T cell responses to AZD1222 COVID-19 vaccine. The repertoire was sequenced with immunoSEQ multiplex PCR; TCRdb's copy has only in-frame clones and lacks some. The repertoire holds 130,000 or so clones, with about 94% as singletons. The material sequenced was peripheral blood, taken on day 0 of AZD1222 vaccination. These receptors were taken from an adult in good health.

The chain has TRBV11-3 and TRBJ1-6; 9 nucleotides match TRBD1. The CDR3 runs to 14 residues. Germline V gene data show CDR1 as SGHNT and CDR2 as YENEEA. Losses at the gene ends were 3 bases for V and 7 bases for J; bases not matched to a gene: 1. For the CDR3, the DNA is TGTGCCAGCAGCTTCGGACAGGGGAATTCACCCCTCCACTTT. Its protein is CASSFGQGNSPLHF.

The V gene is TRBV10-2, the J gene TRBJ1-1; unclear D gene. The CDR3 length is 13 residues. V lost 6 bases and J lost 0, with 8 bases in between. Germline-derived CDR1 and CDR2 are WSHSY and SAAADI. The DNA for the CDR3 is TGCGCCAGCAGACCCTCATTGAACACTGAAGCTTTCTTT. Encoded protein: CASRPSLNTEAFF.

The chain links TRBV27 to TRBJ2-7; D is possibly TRBD1 (5 bases). The CDR3 runs 13 residues. Germline V lookup: CDR1 MNHEY, CDR2 SMNVEV (reference sequence). The V end lost 5 bases, the J end lost 3 bases, and 11 bases lay between the germline ends. The CDR3, as DNA: TGTGCCAGCAGTCCCAAGGGGTTCTACGAGCAGTACTTC. This sequence encodes CASSPKGFYEQYF.

There are a few counts of this clone. Other DNA sequences of this sample code for an identical CDR3. The J gene is TRBJ1-2, the V gene TRBV30, with D maybe TRBD1 (5 bases). The CDR3 spans 12 residues. The ends were cut back, 5 bases at V and 7 bases at J, with 14 bases in the middle. Germline V gene lookup returns CDR1 GTSNPN and CDR2 SVGIG (reference sequence). The chain's CDR3 is CAWGTGSSGYTF. In nucleotides, the CDR3 is TGTGCCTGGGGGACGGGGTCGAGTGGCTACACCTTC.

V gene TRBV7-6 combines with J gene TRBJ1-3, with D maybe TRBD1 (5 bases). CDR1 and CDR2 (germline): SGHVS, FNYEAQ. The V and J ends lost 5 bases and 4 bases respectively, with 15 bases between them. The CDR3 covers 15 residues. The CDR3 DNA reads as TGTGCCAGCAGCCCAGGGTGGCAGGGAGGAAACACCATATATTTT. Encoded protein: CASSPGWQGGNTIYF.

DNA of the CDR3: TGCGCCAGCAGCCAAGCGGTGACAGGGGCCCCTTCAGATACGCAGTATTTT. Its translation: CASSQAVTGAPSDTQYF. The chain employs TRBV4-1 and TRBJ2-3; TRBD1 agrees at 8 bases. The trim removed 1 base at V and 4 bases at J, leaving 10 bases unmatched. The CDR3 consists of 17 residues. The germline V gene encodes CDR1 MGHRA and CDR2 YSYEKL.

CDR3 loop: CASSPPGGVNGYTF. In nucleotides, the CDR3 is TGTGCCAGCAGTCCCCCCGGCGGGGTTAACGGCTACACCTTC. J is TRBJ1-2 and V is TRBV25-1; D gene unclear. Trimming took 5 bases from V and 8 from J, leaving 18 bases between them. Per germline, CDR1 MGHDK and CDR2 SYGVNS. The CDR3 spans 14 residues.

The CDR3 loop is CASNQYLGSPNTGELFF. As DNA, the CDR3 is TGTGCCAGCAATCAATATTTGGGGTCCCCGAACACCGGGGAGCTGTTTTTT. The V and J genes are TRBV27 and TRBJ2-2; D uncertain. The CDR3 contains 17 residues. The V and J ends lost 7 bases and 0 bases respectively, with 18 bases between them. Germline V gene lookup returns CDR1 MNHEY and CDR2 SMNVEV (reference sequence).

The chain has TRBV5-4 and TRBJ2-5; D is uncertain. The germline CDR1 and CDR2 sequences are SGHNT and YYREEE (reference sequence). This CDR3 comprises 14 residues. V lost 0 bases to trimming and J lost 5 bases, with 11 bases between them. CDR3 amino acids: CASSLVGSRETQYF. DNA of the CDR3: TGTGCCAGCAGCTTGGTAGGGTCTAGGGAGACCCAGTACTTC.

This clone has ten or more counts. The V call is TRBV28, the J call TRBJ2-1, with 7 bases that match TRBD2. This CDR3 comprises 14 residues. Germline loops: CDR1 MDHEN, CDR2 SYDVKM. V trimming: 2 bases; J trimming: 10 bases; junction bases outside the gene matches: 8. The CDR3 bases are TGTGCCAGCAGTTTAGCGGGAGAAATCAACGAGCAGTTCTTC. It codes for CASSLAGEINEQFF.

The V gene is TRBV6-2 or TRBV6-3, the J gene TRBJ2-1, with TRBD2 matching 9 bases. V lost 2 bases and J lost 6; bases outside the gene matches: 8. The germline V gene has CDR1 MNHEY and CDR2 SVGEGT. CDR3 length equals 16 residues. For the CDR3, the DNA is TGTGCCAGCAGTTACGAAATAGCGGGAGCTGTCAATGAGCAGTTCTTC. Protein: CASSYEIAGAVNEQFF.

J is TRBJ2-7 and V is TRBV27, with 10 bases that match TRBD2. Germline CDR1 MNHEY, CDR2 SMNVEV (reference sequence). Trimming cost V 3 bases and J 9 bases; bases outside gene matches: 8. The CDR3 has 14 amino acids. The CDR3 nucleotides read TGTGCCAGCAGTTTCCTAGCGGGAGACGAAGTGCAGTACTTC. It codes for CASSFLAGDEVQYF.

J is TRBJ2-2 and V is TRBV9, with D unresolved. Per germline, CDR1 SGDLS and CDR2 YYNGEE. The CDR3 loop spans 14 amino acids. Trimming shortened V by 0 bases and J by 0 bases, and 3 bases separated the two germline ends. The CDR3 protein is CASSVVSNTGELFF. The CDR3 nucleotides are TGTGCCAGCAGCGTAGTCTCGAACACCGGGGAGCTGTTTTTT.

This clone occurred once. For the CDR3, the DNA is TGTGCCAGCAGTTTTCAGGGCCCGGCCTACGAGCAGTACTTC. Translation gives CASSFQGPAYEQYF. The chain recombines TRBV27 with TRBJ2-7, with D maybe TRBD1 (5 bases). Between the trimmed V and J ends, which lost 3 bases and 2 bases, there was a span of 11 bases. The CDR3 runs to 14 residues. The germline V gene has CDR1 MNHEY and CDR2 SMNVEV (reference sequence).

The rearrangement links TRBV27 to TRBJ2-3; 7 bases agree with TRBD1. This CDR3 region has 15 residues. The V gene's germline CDR1 is MNHEY and CDR2 SMNVEV (reference sequence). With 6 bases clipped from V and 9 bases from J, the junction kept 15 bases outside the gene matches. CDR3 DNA sequence: TGTGCCAGCAGGAAGTTCGGGACAGACACCTTGACGCAGTATTTT. Translated, it gives CASRKFGTDTLTQYF.

The chain links TRBV3-1 (or the pseudogene TRBV3-2) to TRBJ2-1, with D perhaps given as TRBD1 or TRBD2 (5 bases each). Germline CDR1 LGHDT, CDR2 YNNKEL (reference sequence). V lost 3 bases and J 7 bases, leaving 13 bases between the germline ends. The CDR3 runs to 14 residues. In DNA, the CDR3 is TGTGCCAGCAGCCACTCCCTGGGGGTAAATGAGCAGTTCTTC. Protein product: CASSHSLGVNEQFF.

With respect to this clone: Other DNA variants within this sample encode the same CDR3. This sequence joins TRBV28 and TRBJ2-7; 7 nucleotides line up with TRBD1. CDR1 and CDR2 (germline): MDHEN, SYDVKM. V lost 7 bases to trimming and J lost 2 bases; unmatched junction nucleotides: 5. The CDR3 runs to 13 residues. This chain's CDR3 is CASKRTGTYEQYF. DNA for the CDR3: TGTGCCAGCAAAAGGACAGGAACCTACGAGCAGTACTTC.

The chain uses TRBV2 and TRBJ1-3; TRBD1 matches 7 bases. Germline CDR1 reads SNHLY; CDR2 reads FYNNEI. Trimming took 4 bases from V and 2 from J; bases not matched to a gene: 8. This CDR3 comprises 16 residues. CDR3: CASSAGATGTGNTIYF. In DNA form, the CDR3 reads TGTGCCAGCAGTGCGGGGGCGACAGGGACTGGAAACACCATATATTTT.